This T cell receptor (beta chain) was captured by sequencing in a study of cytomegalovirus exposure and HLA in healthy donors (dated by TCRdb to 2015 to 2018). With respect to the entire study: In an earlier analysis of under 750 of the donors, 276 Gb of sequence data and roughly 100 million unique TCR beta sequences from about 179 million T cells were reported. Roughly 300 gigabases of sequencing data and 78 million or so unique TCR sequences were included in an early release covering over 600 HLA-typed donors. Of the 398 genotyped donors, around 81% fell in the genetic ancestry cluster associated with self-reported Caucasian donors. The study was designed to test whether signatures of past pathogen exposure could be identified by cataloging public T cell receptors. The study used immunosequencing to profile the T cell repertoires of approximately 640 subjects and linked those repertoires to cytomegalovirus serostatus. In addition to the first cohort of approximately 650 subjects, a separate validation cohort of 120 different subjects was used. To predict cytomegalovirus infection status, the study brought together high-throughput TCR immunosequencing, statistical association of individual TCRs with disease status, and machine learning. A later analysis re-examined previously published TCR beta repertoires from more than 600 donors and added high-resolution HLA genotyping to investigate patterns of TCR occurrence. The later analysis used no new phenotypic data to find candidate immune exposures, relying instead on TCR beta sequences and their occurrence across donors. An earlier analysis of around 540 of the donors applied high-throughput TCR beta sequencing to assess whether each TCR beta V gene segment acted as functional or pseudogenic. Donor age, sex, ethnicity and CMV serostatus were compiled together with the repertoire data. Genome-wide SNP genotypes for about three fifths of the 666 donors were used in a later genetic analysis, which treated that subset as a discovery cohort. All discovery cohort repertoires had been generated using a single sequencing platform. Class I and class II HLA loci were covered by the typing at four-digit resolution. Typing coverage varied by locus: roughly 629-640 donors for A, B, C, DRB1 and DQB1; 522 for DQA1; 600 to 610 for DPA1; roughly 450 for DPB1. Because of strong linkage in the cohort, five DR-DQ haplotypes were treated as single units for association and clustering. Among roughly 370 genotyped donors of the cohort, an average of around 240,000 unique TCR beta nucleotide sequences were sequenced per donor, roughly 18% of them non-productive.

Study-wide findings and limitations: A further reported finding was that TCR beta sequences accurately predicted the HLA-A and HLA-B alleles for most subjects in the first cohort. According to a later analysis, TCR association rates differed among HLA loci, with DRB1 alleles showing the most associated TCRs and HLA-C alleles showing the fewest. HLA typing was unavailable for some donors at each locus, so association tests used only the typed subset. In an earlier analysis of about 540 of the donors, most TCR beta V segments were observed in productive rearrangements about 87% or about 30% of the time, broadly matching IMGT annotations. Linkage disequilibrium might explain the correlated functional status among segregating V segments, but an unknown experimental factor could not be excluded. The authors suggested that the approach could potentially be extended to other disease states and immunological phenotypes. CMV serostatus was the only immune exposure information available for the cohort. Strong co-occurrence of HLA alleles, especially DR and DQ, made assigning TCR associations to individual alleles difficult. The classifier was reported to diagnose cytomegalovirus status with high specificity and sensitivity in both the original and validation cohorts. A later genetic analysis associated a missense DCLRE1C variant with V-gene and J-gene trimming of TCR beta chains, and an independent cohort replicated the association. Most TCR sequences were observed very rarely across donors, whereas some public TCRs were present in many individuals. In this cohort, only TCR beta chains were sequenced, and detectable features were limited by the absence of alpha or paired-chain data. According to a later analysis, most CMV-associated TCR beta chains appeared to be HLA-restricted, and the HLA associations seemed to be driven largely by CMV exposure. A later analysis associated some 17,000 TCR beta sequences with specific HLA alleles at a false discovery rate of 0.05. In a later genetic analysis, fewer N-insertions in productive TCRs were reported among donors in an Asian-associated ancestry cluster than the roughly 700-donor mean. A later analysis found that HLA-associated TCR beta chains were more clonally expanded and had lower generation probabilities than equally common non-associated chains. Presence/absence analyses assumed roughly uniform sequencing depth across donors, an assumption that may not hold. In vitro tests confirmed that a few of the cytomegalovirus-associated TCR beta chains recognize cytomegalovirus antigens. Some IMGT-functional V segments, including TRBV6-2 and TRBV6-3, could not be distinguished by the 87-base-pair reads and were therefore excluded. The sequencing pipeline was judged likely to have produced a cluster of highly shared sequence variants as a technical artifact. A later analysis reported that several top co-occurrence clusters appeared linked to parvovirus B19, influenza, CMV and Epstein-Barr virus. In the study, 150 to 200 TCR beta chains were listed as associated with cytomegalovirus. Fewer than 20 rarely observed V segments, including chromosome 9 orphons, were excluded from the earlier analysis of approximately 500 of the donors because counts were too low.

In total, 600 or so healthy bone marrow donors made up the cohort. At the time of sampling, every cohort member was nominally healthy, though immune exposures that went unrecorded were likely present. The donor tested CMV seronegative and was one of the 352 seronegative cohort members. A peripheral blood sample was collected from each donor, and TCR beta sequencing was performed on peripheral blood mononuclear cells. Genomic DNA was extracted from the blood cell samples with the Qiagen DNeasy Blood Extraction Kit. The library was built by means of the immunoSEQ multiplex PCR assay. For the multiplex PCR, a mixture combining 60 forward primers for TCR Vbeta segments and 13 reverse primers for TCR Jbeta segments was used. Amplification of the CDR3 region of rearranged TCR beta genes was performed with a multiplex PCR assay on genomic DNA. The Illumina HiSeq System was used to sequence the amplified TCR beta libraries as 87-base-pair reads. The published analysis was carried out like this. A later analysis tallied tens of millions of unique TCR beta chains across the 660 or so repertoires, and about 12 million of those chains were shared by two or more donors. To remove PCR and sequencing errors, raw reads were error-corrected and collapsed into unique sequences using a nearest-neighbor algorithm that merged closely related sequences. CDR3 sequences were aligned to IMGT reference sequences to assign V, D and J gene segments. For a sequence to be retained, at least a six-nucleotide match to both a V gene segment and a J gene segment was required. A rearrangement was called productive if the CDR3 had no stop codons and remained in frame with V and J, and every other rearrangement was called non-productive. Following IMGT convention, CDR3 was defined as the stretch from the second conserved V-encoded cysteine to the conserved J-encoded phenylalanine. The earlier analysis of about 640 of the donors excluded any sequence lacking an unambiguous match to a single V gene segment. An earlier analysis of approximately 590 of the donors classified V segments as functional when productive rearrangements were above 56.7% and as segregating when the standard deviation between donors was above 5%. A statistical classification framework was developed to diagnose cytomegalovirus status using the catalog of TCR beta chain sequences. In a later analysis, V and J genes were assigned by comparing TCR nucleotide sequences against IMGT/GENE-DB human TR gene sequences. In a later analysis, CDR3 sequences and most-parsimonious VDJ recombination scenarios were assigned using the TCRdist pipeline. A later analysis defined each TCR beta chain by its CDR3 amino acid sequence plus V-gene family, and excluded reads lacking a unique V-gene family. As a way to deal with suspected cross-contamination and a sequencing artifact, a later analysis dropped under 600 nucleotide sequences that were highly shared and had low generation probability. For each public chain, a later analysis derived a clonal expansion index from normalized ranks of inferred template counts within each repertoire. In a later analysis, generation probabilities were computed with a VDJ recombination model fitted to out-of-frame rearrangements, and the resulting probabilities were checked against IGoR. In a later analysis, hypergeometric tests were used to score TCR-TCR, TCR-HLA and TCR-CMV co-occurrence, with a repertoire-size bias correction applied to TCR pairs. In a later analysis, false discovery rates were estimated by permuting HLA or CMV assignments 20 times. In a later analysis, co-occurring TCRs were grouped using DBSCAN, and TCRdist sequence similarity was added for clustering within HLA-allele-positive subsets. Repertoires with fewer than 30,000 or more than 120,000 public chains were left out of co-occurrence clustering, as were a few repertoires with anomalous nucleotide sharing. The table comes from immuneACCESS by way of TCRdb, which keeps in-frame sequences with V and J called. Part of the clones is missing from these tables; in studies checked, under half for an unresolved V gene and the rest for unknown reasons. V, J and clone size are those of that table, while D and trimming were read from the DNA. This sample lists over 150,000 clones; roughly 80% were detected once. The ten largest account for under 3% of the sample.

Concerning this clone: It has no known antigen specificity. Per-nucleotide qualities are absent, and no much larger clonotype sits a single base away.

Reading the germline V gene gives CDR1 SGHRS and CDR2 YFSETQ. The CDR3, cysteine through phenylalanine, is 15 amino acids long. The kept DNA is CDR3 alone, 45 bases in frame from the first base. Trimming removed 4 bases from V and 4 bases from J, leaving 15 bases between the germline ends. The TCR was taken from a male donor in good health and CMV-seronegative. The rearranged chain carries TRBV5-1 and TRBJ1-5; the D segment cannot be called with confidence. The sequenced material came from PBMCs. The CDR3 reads CASSPSGGNNQPQHF. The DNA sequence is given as TGCGCCAGCAGCCCTTCTGGCGGTAATAATCAGCCCCAGCATTTT. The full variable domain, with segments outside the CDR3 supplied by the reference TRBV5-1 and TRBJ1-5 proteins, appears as KAGVTQTPRYLIKTRGQQVTLSCSPISGHRSVSWYQQTPGQGLQFLFEYFSETQRNKGNFPGRFSGRQFSNSRSEMNVSTLELGDSALYLCASSPSGGNNQPQHFGDGTRLSIL.